This T cell receptor beta chain comes out of a study of blood T cell repertoires in COVID-19. Turning to the study itself: The United States, Italy and Spain were the sources of the acute and convalescent COVID-19 samples. T cells, B-cell-depleted T cells, or PBMCs supplied cDNA or gDNA.

This CDR3 spans 15 amino acids. Germline V CDR1 and CDR2: SGHRS, YFSETQ. V dropped 3 bases and J dropped 1; count of bases not matched to a gene: 4. TCRdb's table, derived via immunoSEQ multiplex PCR, lists solely in-frame clones and lacks some. The data show hundreds of thousands of clones, with approximately 91% seen just once and 1.2% to 1.5% held by the top ten. This chain uses TRBV5-1 with TRBJ2-1; TRBD2 matches 7 bases. The sample was PBMCs or T cells enriched from blood (not recorded which). The TCR sequence derives from a woman between 18 and 30 years old who had been exposed to COVID-19. DNA for the CDR3: TGCGCCAGCAGCTACGAAGCGGGGTCCTACAATGAGCAGTTCTTC. Translation gives CASSYEAGSYNEQFF.